This TCR beta chain was retrieved from a study of shared clonotypes between healthy human individuals. Spread over ten immunoSEQ deep assay plates, unsorted PBMC DNA underwent sequencing. TCRdb's table, derived via immunoSEQ multiplex PCR, lists solely in-frame clones and lacks some. Of more than 450,000 clones in the sample, approximately 79% were seen once. The sequencing sample was made of PBMCs. This TCR was recovered from a woman between 40 and 55 years old in good health. Some clones in this sample may be carry-over from other donors' samples.

CDR3 sequence reads: CASRGTDTQYF. In nucleotides, the CDR3 is TGTGCCAGCAGGGGCACAGATACGCAGTATTTT. The chain recombines TRBV6-6 with TRBJ2-3; no firm D call. Trimming shortened V by 6 bases and J by 1 base, and 2 bases separated the two germline ends. This CDR3 has 11 residues. In germline, CDR1 is MNHNY, CDR2 SVGAGI (reference sequence).